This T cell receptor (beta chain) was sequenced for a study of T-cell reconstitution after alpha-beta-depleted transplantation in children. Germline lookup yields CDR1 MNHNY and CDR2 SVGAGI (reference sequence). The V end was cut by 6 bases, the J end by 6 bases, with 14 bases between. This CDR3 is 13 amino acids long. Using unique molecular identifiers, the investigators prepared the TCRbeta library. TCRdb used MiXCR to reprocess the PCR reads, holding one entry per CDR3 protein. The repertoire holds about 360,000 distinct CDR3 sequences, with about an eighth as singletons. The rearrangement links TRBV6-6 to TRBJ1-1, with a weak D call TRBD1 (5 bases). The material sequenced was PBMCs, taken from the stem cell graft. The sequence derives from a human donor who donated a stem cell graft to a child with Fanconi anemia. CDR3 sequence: CASRPPGSAEAFF. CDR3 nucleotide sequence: TGTGCCAGCAGACCACCAGGGTCCGCTGAAGCTTTCTTT.